This TCR beta chain came from a study of T cells in Graves' hyperthyroidism and ophthalmopathy. Researchers took RNA transcripts and amplified the TCR beta CDR3 regions from them. The HTBI primer set was used in a first-round RT-PCR of the TCR CDR3. TCRdb reprocessed the multiplex PCR reads via MiXCR and lists one record per CDR3 protein. The sample has 550,000 to 700,000 distinct CDR3 sequences, approximately 44% seen once. CDR1 DFQATT and CDR2 SNEGSKA come from the germline V gene (reference sequence). CDR3 size: 9 residues. The V gene end was trimmed by 5 bases and the J gene end by 15 bases; junction bases not matched to a gene: 3. As concerns this clonotype: Its antigen is currently unknown.

Study observations and caveats: The model foresaw ophthalmopathy a median around seven months prior to onset. Separating ophthalmopathy from stable hyperthyroidism was achieved by a 13 V-J model.

The study excluded patients with uncontrolled infection, other autoimmune disease, pregnancy or lactation. The chain combines TRBV20-1 with TRBJ1-5; TRBD1 matches 8 bases. The TCR was taken from an adult woman with Graves' disease, either hyperthyroidism or ophthalmopathy (not recorded which). Material: peripheral blood or thyroid tissue (not recorded which). The chain's CDR3 is CSAGQGAHF. The CDR3 DNA sequence: TGCAGTGCTGGGCAGGGGGCGCATTTT.